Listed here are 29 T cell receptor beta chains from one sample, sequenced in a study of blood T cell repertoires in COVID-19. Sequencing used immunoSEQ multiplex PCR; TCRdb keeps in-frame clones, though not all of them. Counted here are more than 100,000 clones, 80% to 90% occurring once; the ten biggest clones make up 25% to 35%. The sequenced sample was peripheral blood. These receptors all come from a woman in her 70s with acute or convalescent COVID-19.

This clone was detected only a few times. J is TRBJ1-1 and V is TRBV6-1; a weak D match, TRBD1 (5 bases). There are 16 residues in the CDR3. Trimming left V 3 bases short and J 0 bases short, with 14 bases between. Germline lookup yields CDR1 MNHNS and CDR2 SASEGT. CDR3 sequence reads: CASSDGGRRMNTEAFF. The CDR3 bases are TGTGCCAGCAGTGACGGGGGTAGAAGAATGAACACTGAAGCTTTCTTT.

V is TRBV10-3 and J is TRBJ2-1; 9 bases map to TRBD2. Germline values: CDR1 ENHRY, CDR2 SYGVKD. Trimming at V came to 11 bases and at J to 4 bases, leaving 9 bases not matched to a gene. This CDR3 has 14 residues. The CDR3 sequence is CAGRGGSNYNEQFF. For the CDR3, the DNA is TGTGCCGGGCGGGGGGGCTCGAATTACAATGAGCAGTTCTTC.

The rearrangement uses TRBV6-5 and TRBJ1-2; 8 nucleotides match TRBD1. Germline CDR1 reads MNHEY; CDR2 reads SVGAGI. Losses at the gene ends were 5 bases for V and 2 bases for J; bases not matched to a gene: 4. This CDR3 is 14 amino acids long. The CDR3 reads CASSPGGSNYGYTF. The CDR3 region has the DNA TGTGCCAGCAGTCCAGGGGGCTCGAACTATGGCTACACCTTC.

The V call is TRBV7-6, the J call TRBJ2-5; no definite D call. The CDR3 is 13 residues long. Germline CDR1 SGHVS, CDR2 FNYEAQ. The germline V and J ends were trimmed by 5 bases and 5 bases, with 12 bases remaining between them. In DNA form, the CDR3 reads TGTGCCAGCAGCGTGGGCCCAATGGAGACCCAGTACTTC. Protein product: CASSVGPMETQYF.

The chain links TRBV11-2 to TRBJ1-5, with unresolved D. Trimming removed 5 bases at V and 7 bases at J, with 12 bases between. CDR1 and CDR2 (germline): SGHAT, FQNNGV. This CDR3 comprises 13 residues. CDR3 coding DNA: TGTGCCAGCAGCAACAGTTATGAACAGCCCCAGCATTTT. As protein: CASSNSYEQPQHF.

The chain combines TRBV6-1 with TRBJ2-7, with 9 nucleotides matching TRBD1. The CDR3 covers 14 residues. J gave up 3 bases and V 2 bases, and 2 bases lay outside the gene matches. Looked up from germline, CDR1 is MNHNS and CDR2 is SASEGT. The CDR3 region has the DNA TGTGCCAGCAGTGAATGGACAGGGGACTACGAGCAGTACTTC. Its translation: CASSEWTGDYEQYF.

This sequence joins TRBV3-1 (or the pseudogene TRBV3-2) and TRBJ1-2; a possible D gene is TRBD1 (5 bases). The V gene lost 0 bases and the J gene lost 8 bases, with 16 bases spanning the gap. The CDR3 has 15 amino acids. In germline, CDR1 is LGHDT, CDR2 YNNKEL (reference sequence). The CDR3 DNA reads TGTGCCAGCAGCCAAGATCGGGGGATGGTTAGCGGCTACACCTTC. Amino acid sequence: CASSQDRGMVSGYTF.

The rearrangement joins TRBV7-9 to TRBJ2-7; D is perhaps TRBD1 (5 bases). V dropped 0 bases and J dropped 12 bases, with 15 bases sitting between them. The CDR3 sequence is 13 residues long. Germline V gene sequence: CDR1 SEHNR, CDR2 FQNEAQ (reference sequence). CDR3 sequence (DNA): TGTGCCAGCAGCTTAGCGCAGGGCGTACTCACGTACTTC. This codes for CASSLAQGVLTYF. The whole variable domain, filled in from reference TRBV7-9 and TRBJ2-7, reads DTGVSQNPRHKITKRGQNVTFRCDPISEHNRLYWYRQTLGQGPEFLTYFQNEAQLEKSRLLSDRFSAERPKGSFSTLEIQRTEQGDSAMYLCASSLAQGVLTYFGPGTRLTVT.

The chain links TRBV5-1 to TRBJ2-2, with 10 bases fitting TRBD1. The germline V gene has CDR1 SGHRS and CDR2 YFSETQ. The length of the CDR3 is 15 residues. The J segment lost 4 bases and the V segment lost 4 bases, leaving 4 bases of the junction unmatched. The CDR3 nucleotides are TGCGCCAGCAGCACCGACAGGGGGCCCACCGGGGAGCTGTTTTTT. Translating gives CASSTDRGPTGELFF. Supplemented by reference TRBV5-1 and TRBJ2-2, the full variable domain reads KAGVTQTPRYLIKTRGQQVTLSCSPISGHRSVSWYQQTPGQGLQFLFEYFSETQRNKGNFPGRFSGRQFSNSRSEMNVSTLELGDSALYLCASSTDRGPTGELFFGEGSRLTVL.

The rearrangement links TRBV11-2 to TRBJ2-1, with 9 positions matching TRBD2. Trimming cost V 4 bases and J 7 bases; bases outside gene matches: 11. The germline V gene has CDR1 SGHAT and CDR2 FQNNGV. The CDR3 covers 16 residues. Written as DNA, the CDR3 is TGTGCCAGCAGCTCCATCTCGCTAGCGGGGAGGAATGAGCAGTTCTTC. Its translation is CASSSISLAGRNEQFF.

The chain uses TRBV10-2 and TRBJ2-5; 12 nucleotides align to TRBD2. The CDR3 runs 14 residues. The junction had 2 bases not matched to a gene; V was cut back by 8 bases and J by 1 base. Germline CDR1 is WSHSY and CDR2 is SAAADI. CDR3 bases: TGCGCCAGCTCGACTAGCGGGGGCCAAGAGACCCAGTACTTC. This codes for CASSTSGGQETQYF.

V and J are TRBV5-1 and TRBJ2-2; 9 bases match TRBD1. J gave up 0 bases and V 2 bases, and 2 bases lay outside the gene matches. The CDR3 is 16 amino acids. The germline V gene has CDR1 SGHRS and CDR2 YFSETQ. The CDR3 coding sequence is TGCGCCAGCAGCTTACAGGGGGCTGCGAACACCGGGGAGCTGTTTTTT. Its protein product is CASSLQGAANTGELFF.

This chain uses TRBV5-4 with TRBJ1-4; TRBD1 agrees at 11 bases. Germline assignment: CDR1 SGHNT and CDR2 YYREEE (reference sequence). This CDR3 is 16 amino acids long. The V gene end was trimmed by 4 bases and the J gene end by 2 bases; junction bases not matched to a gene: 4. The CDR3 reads CASSQGQGATNEKLFF. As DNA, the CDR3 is TGTGCCAGCAGCCAAGGACAGGGGGCGACTAATGAAAAACTGTTTTTT.

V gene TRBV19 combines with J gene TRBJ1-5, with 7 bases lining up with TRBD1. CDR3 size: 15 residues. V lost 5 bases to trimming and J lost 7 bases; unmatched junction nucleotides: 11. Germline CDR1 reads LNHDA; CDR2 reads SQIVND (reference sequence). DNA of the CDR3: TGTGCCAGTAGTGTGACAGGGCCTGGTAGACAGCCCCAGCATTTT. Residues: CASSVTGPGRQPQHF.

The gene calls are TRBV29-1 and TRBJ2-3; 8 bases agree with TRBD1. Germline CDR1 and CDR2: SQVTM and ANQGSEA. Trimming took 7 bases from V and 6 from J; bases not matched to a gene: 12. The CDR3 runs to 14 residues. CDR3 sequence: CSGSRQGITDTQYF. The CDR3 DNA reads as TGCAGCGGAAGCCGACAGGGGATTACCGATACGCAGTATTTT.

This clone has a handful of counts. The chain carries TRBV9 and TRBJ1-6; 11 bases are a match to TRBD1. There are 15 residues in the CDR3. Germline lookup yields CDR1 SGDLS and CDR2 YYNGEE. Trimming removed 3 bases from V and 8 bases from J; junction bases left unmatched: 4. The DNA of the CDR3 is TGTGCCAGCAGCGCCCGGACAGGGGGCGATTCACCCCTCCACTTT. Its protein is CASSARTGGDSPLHF.

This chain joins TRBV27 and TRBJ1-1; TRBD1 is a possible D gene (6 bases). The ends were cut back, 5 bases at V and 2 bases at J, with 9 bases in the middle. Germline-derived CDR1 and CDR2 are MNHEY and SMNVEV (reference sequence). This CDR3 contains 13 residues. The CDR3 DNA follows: TGTGCCAGCAGTACAGGGAGTAACACTGAAGCTTTCTTT. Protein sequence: CASSTGSNTEAFF.

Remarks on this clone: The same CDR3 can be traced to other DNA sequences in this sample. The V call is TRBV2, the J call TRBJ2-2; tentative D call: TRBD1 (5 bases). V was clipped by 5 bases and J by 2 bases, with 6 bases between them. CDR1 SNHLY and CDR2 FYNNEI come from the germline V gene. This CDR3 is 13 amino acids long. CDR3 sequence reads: CASSQGNTGELFF. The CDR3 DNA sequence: TGTGCCAGCAGTCAGGGAAACACCGGGGAGCTGTTTTTT.

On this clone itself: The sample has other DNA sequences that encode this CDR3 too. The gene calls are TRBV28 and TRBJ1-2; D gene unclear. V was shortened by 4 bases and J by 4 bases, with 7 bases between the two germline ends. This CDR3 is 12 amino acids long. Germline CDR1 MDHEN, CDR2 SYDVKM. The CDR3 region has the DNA TGTGCCAGCAGTTCCCGGGGCTATGGCTACACCTTC. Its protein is CASSSRGYGYTF.

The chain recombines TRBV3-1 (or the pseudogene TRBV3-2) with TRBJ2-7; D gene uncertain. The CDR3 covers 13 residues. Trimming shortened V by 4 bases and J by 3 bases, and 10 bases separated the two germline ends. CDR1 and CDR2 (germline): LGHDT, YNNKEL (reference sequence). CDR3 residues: CASSLYAGYEQYF. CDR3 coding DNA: TGTGCCAGCAGCCTGTACGCAGGCTACGAGCAGTACTTC.

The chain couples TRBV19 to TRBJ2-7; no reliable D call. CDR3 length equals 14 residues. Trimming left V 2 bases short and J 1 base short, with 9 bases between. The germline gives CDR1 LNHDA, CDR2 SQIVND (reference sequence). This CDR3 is CASSISGRSYEQYF. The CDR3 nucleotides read TGTGCCAGTAGTATATCTGGCAGATCCTACGAGCAGTACTTC. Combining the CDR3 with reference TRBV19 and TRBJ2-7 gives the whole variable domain DGGITQSPKYLFRKEGQNVTLSCEQNLNHDAMYWYRQDPGQGLRLIYYSQIVNDFQKGDIAEGYSVSREKKESFPLTVTSAQKNPTAFYLCASSISGRSYEQYFGPGTRLTVT.

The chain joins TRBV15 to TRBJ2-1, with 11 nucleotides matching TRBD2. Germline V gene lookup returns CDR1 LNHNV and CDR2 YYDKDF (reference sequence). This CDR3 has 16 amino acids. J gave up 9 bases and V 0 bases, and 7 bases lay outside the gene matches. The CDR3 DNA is TGTGCCACCAGCAGAGATCTTAGCGGGGGGGCCGGTGAGCAGTTCTTC. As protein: CATSRDLSGGAGEQFF. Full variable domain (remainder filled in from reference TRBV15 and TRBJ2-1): DAMVIQNPRYQVTQFGKPVTLSCSQTLNHNVMYWYQQKSSQAPKLLFHYYDKDFNNEADTPDNFQSRRPNTSFCFLDIRSPGLGDTAMYLCATSRDLSGGAGEQFFGPGTRLTVL.

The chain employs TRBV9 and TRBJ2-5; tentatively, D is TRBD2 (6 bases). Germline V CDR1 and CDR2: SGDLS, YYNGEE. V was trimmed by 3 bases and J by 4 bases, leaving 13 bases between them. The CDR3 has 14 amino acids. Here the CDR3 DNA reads TGTGCCAGCAGCGACGGGGGTTTGATAGAGACCCAGTACTTC. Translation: CASSDGGLIETQYF.

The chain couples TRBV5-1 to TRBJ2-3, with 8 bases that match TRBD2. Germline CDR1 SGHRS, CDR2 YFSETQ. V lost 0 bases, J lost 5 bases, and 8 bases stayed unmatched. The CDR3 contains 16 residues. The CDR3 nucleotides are TGCGCCAGCAGCTTGGGATTGGGACTAGGAATAGATACGCAGTATTTT. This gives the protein CASSLGLGLGIDTQYF.

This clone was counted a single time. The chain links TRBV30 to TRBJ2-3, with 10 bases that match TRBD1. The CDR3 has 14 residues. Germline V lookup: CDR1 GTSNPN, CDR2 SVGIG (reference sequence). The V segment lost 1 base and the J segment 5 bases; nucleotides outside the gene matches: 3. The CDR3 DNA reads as TGTGCCTGGAGTGGGACAGGGGGAAAAGATACGCAGTATTTT. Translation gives CAWSGTGGKDTQYF.

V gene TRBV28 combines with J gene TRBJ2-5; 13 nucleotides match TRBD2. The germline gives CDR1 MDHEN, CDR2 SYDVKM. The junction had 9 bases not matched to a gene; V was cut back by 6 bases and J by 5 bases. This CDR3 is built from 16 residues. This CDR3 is CASRPTSGGAGETQYF. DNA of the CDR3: TGTGCCAGCAGACCAACTAGCGGGGGGGCCGGGGAGACCCAGTACTTC. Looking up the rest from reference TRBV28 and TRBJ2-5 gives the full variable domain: DVKVTQSSRYLVKRTGEKVFLECVQDMDHENMFWYRQDPGLGLRLIYFSYDVKMKEKGDIPEGYSVSREKKERFSLILESASTNQTSMYLCASRPTSGGAGETQYFGPGTRLLVL.

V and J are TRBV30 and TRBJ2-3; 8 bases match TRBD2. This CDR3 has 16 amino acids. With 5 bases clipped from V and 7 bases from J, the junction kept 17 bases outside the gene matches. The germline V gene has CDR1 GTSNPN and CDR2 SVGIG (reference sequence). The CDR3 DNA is TGTGCCTGGCACCGCCCCGGGGGGGCTGCTTTAAATACGCAGTATTTT. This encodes CAWHRPGGAALNTQYF. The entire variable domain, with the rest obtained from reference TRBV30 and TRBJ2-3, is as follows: SQTIHQWPATLVQPVGSPLSLECTVEGTSNPNLYWYRQAAGRGLQLLFYSVGIGQISSEVPQNLSASRPQDRQFILSSKKLLLSDSGFYLCAWHRPGGAALNTQYFGPGTRLTVL.

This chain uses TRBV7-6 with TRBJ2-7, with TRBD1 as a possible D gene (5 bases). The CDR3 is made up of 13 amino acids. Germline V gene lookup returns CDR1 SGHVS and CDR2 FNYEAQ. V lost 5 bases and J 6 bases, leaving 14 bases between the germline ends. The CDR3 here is CASSRQLSAEQYF. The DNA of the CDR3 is TGTGCCAGCAGCCGACAGTTGTCCGCCGAGCAGTACTTC.

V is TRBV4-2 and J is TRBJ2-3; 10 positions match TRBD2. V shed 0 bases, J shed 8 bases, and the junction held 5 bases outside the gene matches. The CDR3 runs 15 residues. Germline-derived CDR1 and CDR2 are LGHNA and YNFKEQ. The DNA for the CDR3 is TGTGCCAGCAGCCAAGATGAAGCGGGGGGGCCTACGCAGTATTTT. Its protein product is CASSQDEAGGPTQYF.